One and the same sample provided the 8 T cell receptor beta chains below, sequenced in a study of shared clonotypes between healthy human individuals. Profiling relied on immunoSEQ multiplex PCR, and the TCRdb table lists in-frame clones only, not all of them. The sample consists of about 820,000 clones, about 92% of them appearing once. In the naive CD8 group, cells lacked CD45RO and were positively selected for CCR7, so terminally differentiated effector memory CD45RA+ cells were left out. Input material: naive CD8+ T cells sorted from blood. The source of these receptors is a man younger than 45 in good health.

The V and J genes are TRBV6-5 and TRBJ2-2, with D unclear. This CDR3 contains 15 residues. Trimming removed 2 bases from V and 5 bases from J, with 12 bases in between. Germline V gives CDR1 MNHEY, CDR2 SVGAGI. CDR3 protein: CASSYGEPPTGELFF. The CDR3 DNA sequence: TGTGCCAGCAGTTACGGGGAACCCCCAACCGGGGAGCTGTTTTTT.

The chain joins TRBV27 to TRBJ2-7; 8 nucleotides agree with TRBD2. Germline CDR1 is MNHEY and CDR2 is SMNVEV (reference sequence). J was trimmed by 4 bases and V by 5 bases; bases with no gene match: 7. The CDR3 is made up of 14 amino acids. CDR3 sequence reads: CASSHTSGLYEQYF. As DNA, the CDR3 is TGTGCCAGCAGTCATACTAGCGGTCTTTACGAGCAGTACTTC.

The V gene is TRBV10-3, the J gene TRBJ2-5; D is undetermined. CDR3 length: 12 amino acids. Germline loops: CDR1 ENHRY, CDR2 SYGVKD. V dropped 6 bases and J dropped 5 bases, with 10 bases sitting between them. The CDR3 loop reads CAISTEGETQYF. CDR3 sequence (DNA): TGTGCCATCAGCACAGAAGGCGAGACCCAGTACTTC.

The V call is TRBV4-1, the J call TRBJ2-1; the match to TRBD2 covers 11 bases. The CDR3 is made up of 13 amino acids. Looked up from germline, CDR1 is MGHRA and CDR2 is YSYEKL. The trim removed 6 bases at V and 10 bases at J, leaving 5 bases unmatched. CDR3 loop: CASSQLAGDEQFF. In DNA, the CDR3 is TGCGCCAGCAGTCAACTAGCGGGAGACGAGCAGTTCTTC.

About this clone itself: Within the sample, other DNA sequences also encode this same CDR3. The rearrangement uses TRBV7-9 and TRBJ2-1, with 9 bases that match TRBD2. Germline V gene sequence: CDR1 SEHNR, CDR2 FQNEAQ (reference sequence). The J segment lost 6 bases and the V segment lost 0 bases, leaving 0 bases of the junction unmatched. CDR3 length: 14 amino acids. The chain's CDR3 is CASSLATSGNEQFF. Here the CDR3 DNA reads TGTGCCAGCAGCTTAGCGACTAGCGGCAATGAGCAGTTCTTC.

A note on this clone: In the same sample, other DNA sequences code for this CDR3. The chain has TRBV14 and TRBJ2-7, with TRBD2 matching 11 bases. V lost 3 bases to trimming and J lost 2 bases; unmatched junction nucleotides: 3. Germline assignment: CDR1 SGHDN and CDR2 FVKESK. CDR3 length: 15 amino acids. The CDR3 loop is CASSQLAGGTYEQYF. DNA of the CDR3: TGTGCCAGCAGCCAGCTAGCGGGGGGAACCTACGAGCAGTACTTC.

The chain employs TRBV29-1 and TRBJ2-3; D might be TRBD1 (6 bases). V lost 7 bases and J 2 bases, leaving 19 bases between the germline ends. Germline V lookup: CDR1 SQVTM, CDR2 ANQGSEA. CDR3 length: 15 residues. In DNA, the CDR3 is TGCAGCGAGCCCACCGGCCGGGACACCACAGATACGCAGTATTTT. Residues: CSEPTGRDTTDTQYF.

The CDR3 here is CASSELFSGYNEQFF. As DNA, the CDR3 is TGTGCCAGCAGTGAATTGTTCTCGGGGTACAATGAGCAGTTCTTC. This chain connects TRBV6-4 to TRBJ2-1; possibly TRBD2 for D (5 bases). The CDR3 covers 15 residues. Per the germline V gene, CDR1 is MRHNA and CDR2 is SNTAGT. V was shortened by 3 bases and J by 4 bases, with 13 bases between the two germline ends.